The source of this T cell receptor beta chain is a study of T cell repertoires in cytomegalovirus infection. Turning to the study itself: Well-studied HLA-B-restricted epitopes and recently identified HLA-C-restricted epitopes of CMV were both used in the study. Signatures in public TCR beta sequences pointed to both CMV infection and matching HLA type. Study outcomes and limitations: Summed frequency of shared TCR beta families picked out CMV carriers who also had the relevant HLA.

The germline V gene has CDR1 SGHAT and CDR2 FQNNGV. V was trimmed by 5 bases and J by 8 bases, leaving 21 bases between them. The CDR3 is 15 residues long. TCRdb reanalysed the reads using MiXCR and keeps one entry per CDR3 protein. The table shows about 150,000 distinct CDR3 sequences, with 32% occurring only once. As concerns this clonotype: Its antigen is as yet unknown.

The sample in question was CD8+ T cells from cultured PBMCs, obtained from culture after CMV antigen stimulation. V gene TRBV11-2 combines with J gene TRBJ1-2, with TRBD1 as a possible D gene (5 bases). This TCR was recovered from a human donor in good health (CMV status not recorded). Some clones in this sample may be carry-over from other donors' samples. CDR3 in DNA: TGTGCCAGCAGCATTATTCGACAGACCTCGAAGGGCTACACCTTC. It encodes CASSIIRQTSKGYTF.